This TCR beta chain was sequenced in a study of T cell repertoires in cytomegalovirus infection. On the study more broadly: Researchers turned to recently identified HLA-C-restricted CMV epitopes as well as well-studied HLA-B-restricted ones.

This CDR3 is built from 13 residues. V dropped 7 bases and J dropped 5; count of bases not matched to a gene: 3. This clonotype was recorded a few times. The antigen remains unidentified. Each CDR3 protein is one row after TCRdb ran MiXCR on the reads. Of about 920,000 distinct CDR3 sequences listed, under 40% were seen once; the top ten hold 10% to 15%. This material consisted of cultured CD8+ T cells from PBMCs, taken from culture after CMV antigen stimulation. This chain links TRBV12-3 or TRBV12-4 with TRBJ2-5, with 11 positions matching TRBD2. The receptor comes from a human donor in good health (CMV status not recorded). Some clones in this sample may be carry-over from other donors' samples. Written as DNA, the CDR3 is TGTGCCAGCACCAGGACTAGCGGGGAGACCCAGTACTTC. As protein: CASTRTSGETQYF.